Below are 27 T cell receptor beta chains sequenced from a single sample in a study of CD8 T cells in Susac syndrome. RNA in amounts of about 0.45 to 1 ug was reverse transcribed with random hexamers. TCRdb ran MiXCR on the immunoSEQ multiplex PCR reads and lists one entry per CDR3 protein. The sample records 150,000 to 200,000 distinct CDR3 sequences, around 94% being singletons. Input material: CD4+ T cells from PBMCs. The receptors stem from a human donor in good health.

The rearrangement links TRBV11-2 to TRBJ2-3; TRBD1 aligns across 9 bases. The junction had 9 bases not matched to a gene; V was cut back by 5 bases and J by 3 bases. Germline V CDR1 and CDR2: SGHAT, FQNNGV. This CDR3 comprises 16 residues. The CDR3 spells CASSAGTGWMTDTQYF. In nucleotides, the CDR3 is TGTGCCAGCAGCGCCGGGACAGGGTGGATGACAGATACGCAGTATTTT.

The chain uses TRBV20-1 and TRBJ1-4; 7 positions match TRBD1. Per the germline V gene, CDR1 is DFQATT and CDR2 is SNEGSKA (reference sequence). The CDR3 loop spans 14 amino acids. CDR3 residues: CTVGGTGAGEKLFF. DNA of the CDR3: TGCACCGTAGGGGGTACAGGGGCGGGTGAAAAACTGTTTTTT.

CDR3 sequence: CASSATGVWDTQYF. As DNA, the CDR3 is TGTGCCAGCAGTGCGACAGGGGTTTGGGATACGCAGTATTTT. V and J are TRBV27 and TRBJ2-3; 8 bases map to TRBD1. Per germline, CDR1 MNHEY and CDR2 SMNVEV (reference sequence). The CDR3 is made up of 14 amino acids. V lost 5 bases to trimming and J lost 6 bases; unmatched junction nucleotides: 7.

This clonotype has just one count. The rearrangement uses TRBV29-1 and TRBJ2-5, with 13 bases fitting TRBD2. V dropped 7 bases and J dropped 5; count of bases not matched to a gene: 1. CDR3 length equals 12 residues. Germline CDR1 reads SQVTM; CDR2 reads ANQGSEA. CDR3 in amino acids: CSGGLAGETQYF. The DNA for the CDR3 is TGCAGCGGGGGACTAGCGGGGGAGACCCAGTACTTC.

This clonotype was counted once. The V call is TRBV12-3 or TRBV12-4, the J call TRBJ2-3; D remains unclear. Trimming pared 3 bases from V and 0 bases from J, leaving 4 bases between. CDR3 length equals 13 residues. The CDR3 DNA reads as TGTGCCAGCAGTTTTCGGAGCACAGATACGCAGTATTTT. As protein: CASSFRSTDTQYF.

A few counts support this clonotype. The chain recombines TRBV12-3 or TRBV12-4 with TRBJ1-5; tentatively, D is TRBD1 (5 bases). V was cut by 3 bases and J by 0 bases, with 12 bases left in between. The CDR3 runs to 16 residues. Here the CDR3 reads CASSFGALYSNQPQHF. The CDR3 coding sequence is TGTGCCAGCAGTTTTGGGGCCCTGTATAGCAATCAGCCCCAGCATTTT.

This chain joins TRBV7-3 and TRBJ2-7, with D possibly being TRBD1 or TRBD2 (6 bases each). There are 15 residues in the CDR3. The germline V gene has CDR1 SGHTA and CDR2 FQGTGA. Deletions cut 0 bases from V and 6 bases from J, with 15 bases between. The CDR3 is CASSLTGGVGIEQYF. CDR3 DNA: TGTGCCAGCAGCTTAACGGGGGGCGTAGGGATCGAGCAGTACTTC.

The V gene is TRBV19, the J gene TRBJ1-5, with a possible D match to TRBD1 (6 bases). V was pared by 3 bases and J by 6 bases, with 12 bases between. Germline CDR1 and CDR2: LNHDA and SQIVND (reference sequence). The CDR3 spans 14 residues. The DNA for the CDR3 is TGTGCCAGTAGTATGCCAGGGGCCCCTCAGCCCCAGCATTTT. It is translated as CASSMPGAPQPQHF.

The CDR3 sequence: CASSSRGGLYNEQFF. As DNA, the CDR3 is TGTGCCAGCAGTTCGCGCGGGGGCCTCTACAATGAGCAGTTCTTC. The chain couples TRBV27 to TRBJ2-1; TRBD2 might be the D (7 bases). From germline, CDR1 is MNHEY and CDR2 SMNVEV (reference sequence). The CDR3 spans 15 residues. Trimming removed 4 bases at V and 3 bases at J, with 13 bases between.

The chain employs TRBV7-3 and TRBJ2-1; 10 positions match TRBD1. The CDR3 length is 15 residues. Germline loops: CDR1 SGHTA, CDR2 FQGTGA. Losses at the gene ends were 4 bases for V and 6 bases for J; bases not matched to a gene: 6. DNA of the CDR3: TGTGCCAGCAGCTCAGCGACAGGGGGCCTCAATGAGCAGTTCTTC. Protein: CASSSATGGLNEQFF.

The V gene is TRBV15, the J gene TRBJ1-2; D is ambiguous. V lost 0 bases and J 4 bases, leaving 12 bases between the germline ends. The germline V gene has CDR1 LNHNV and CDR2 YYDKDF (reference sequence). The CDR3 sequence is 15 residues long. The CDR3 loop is CATSRDTLDGYGYTF. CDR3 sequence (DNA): TGTGCCACCAGCAGAGATACCCTAGACGGCTATGGCTACACCTTC.

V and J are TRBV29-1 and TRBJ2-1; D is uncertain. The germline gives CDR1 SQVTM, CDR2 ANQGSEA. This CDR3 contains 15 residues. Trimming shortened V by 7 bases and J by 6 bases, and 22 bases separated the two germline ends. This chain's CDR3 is CSAQSEPRGANEQFF. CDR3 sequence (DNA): TGCAGCGCCCAAAGCGAGCCCCGAGGCGCCAATGAGCAGTTCTTC.

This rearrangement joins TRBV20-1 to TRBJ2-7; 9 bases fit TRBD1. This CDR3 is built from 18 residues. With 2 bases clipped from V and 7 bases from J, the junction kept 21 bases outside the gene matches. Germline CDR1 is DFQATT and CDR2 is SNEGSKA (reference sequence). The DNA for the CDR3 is TGCAGTGCTAGAAACCTTCAACGTGGACAGGGGATCTCTGGGGAGCAGTACTTC. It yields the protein CSARNLQRGQGISGEQYF.

The CDR3 DNA is TGCAGCGTTGAAAAAGGTCACGCGAACACCGGGGAGCTGTTTTTT. It is translated as CSVEKGHANTGELFF. This chain uses TRBV29-1 with TRBJ2-2; D not resolved. CDR1 and CDR2 (germline): SQVTM, ANQGSEA. The germline V and J ends were trimmed by 2 bases and 0 bases, with 10 bases remaining between them. CDR3 length equals 15 residues.

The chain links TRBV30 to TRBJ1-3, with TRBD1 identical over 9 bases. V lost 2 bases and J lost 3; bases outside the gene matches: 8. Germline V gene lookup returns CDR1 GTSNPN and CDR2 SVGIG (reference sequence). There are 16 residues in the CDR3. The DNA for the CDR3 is TGTGCCTGGAGTACCGGGACAGGGATTTTTGGAAACACCATATATTTT. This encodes CAWSTGTGIFGNTIYF.

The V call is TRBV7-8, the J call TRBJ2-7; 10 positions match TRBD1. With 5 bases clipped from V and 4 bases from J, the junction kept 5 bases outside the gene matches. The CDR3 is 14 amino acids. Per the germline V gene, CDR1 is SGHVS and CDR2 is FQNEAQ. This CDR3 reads CASSDPGQGYEQYF. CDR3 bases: TGTGCCAGCAGCGACCCGGGACAGGGGTACGAGCAGTACTTC.

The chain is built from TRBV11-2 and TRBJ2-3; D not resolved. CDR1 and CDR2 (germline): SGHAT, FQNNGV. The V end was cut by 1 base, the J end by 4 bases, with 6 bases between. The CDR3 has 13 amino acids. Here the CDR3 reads CASSLGSPDTQYF. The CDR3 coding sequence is TGTGCCAGCAGCTTAGGCAGTCCAGATACGCAGTATTTT.

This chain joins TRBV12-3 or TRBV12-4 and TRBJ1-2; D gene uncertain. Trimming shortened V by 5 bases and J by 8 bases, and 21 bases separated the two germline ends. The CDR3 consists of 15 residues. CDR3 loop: CASSTLGSPDLGYTF. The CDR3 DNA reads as TGTGCCAGCAGTACCCTGGGTAGTCCCGATTTGGGCTACACCTTC.

CDR3 loop: CASSYLGSQPQHF. CDR3 DNA: TGTGCCAGCAGTTACCTCGGCAGCCAGCCCCAGCATTTT. This chain joins TRBV6-2 or TRBV6-3 and TRBJ1-5, with unresolved D. The CDR3 covers 13 residues. CDR1 is MNHEY and CDR2 is SVGEGT in the germline V gene. V lost 2 bases, J lost 7 bases, and 9 bases lay in between.

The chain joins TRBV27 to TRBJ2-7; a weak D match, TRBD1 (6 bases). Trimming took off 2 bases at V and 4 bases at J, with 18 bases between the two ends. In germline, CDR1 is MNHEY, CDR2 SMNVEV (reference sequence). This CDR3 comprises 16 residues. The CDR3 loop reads CASSLGRGVPPYEQYF. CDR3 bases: TGTGCCAGCAGTTTAGGCAGGGGAGTGCCACCGTACGAGCAGTACTTC.

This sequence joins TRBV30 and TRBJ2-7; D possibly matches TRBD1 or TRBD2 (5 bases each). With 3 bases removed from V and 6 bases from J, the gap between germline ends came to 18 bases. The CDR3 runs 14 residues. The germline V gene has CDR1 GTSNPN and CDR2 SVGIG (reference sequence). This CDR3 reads CAWRLRDGLGEQYF. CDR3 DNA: TGTGCCTGGAGGCTCCGGGACGGGCTCGGCGAGCAGTACTTC.

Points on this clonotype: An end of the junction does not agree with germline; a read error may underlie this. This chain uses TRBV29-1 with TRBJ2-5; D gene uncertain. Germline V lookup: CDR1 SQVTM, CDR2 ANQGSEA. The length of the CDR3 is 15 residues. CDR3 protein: CSVEGYSRIQETQYF. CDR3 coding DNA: TGCAGCGTAGAAGGGTATTCCAGGATCCAAGAGACCCAGTACTTC.

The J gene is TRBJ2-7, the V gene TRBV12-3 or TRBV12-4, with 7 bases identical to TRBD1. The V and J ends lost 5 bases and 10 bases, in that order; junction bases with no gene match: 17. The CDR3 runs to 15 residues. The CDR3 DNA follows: TGTGCCAGCAGTATCTCCGTCGGGACAGTGTCGTTCCAGTACTTC. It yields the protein CASSISVGTVSFQYF.

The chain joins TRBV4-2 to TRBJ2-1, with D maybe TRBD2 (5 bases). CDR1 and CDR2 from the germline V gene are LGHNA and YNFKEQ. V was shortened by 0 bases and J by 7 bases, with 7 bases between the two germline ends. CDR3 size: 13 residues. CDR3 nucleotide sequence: TGTGCCAGCAGCCAAGATCCGGGGAATGAGCAGTTCTTC. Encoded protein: CASSQDPGNEQFF.

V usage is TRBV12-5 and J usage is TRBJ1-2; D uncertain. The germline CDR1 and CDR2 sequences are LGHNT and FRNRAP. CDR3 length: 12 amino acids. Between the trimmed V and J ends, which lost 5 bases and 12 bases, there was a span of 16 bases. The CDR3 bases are TGTGCTAGTGGTCCTCCAGGCGAGACAAACACCTTC. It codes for CASGPPGETNTF.

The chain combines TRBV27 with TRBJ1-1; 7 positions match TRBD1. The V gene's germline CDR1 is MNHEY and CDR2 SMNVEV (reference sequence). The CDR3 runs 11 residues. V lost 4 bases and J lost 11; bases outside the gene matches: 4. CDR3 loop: CASSSRQGAFF. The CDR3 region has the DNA TGTGCCAGCAGTTCTCGACAGGGTGCTTTCTTT.

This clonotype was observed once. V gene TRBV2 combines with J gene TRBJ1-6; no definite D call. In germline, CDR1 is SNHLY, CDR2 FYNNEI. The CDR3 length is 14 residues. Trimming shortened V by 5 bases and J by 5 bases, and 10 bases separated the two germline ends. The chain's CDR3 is CASSLRENNSPLHF. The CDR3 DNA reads TGTGCCAGCAGTTTAAGAGAGAATAATTCACCCCTCCACTTT. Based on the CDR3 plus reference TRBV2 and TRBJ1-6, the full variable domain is EPEVTQTPSHQVTQMGQEVILRCVPISNHLYFYWYRQILGQKVEFLVSFYNNEISEKSEIFDDQFSVERPDGSNFTLKIRSTKLEDSAMYFCASSLRENNSPLHFGNGTRLTVT.